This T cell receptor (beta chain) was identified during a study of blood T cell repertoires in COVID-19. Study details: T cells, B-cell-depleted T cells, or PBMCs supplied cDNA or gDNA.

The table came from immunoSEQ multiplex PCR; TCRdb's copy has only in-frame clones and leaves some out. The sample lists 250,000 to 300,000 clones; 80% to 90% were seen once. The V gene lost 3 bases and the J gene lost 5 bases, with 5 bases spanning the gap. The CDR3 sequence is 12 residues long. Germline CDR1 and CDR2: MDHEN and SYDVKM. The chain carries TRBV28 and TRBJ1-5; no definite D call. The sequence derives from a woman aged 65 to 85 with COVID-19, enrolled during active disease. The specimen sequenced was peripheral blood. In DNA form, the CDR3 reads TGTGCCAGCAGTTTCGTTCATCAGCCCCAGCATTTT. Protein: CASSFVHQPQHF. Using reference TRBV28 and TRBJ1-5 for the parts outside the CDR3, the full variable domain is DVKVTQSSRYLVKRTGEKVFLECVQDMDHENMFWYRQDPGLGLRLIYFSYDVKMKEKGDIPEGYSVSREKKERFSLILESASTNQTSMYLCASSFVHQPQHFGDGTRLSIL.